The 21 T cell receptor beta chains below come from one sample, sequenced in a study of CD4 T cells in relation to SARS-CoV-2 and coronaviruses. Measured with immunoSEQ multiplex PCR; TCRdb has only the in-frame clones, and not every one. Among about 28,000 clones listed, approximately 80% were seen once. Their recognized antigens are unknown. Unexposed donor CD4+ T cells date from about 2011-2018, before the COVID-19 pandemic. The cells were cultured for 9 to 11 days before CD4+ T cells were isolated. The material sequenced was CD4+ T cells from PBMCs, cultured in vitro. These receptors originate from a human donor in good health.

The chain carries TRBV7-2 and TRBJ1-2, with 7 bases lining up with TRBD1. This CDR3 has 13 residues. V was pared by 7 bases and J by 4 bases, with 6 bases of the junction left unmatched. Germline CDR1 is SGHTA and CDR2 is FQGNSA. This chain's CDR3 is CASNRQGTYGYTF. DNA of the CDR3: TGTGCCAGCAACCGACAGGGAACCTATGGCTACACCTTC.

CDR3 DNA sequence: TGTGCCAGCAGCTTAACCCAGAACACCATATATTTT. This codes for CASSLTQNTIYF. The V gene is TRBV11-2, the J gene TRBJ1-3, with D uncertain. CDR3 size: 12 residues. V was cut by 2 bases and J by 7 bases, with 6 bases left in between. CDR1 SGHAT and CDR2 FQNNGV come from the germline V gene.

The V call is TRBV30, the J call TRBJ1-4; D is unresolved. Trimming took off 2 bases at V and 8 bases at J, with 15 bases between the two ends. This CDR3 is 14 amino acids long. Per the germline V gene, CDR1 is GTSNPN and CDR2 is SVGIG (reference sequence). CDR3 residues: CAWSPGLVREKLFF. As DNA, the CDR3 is TGTGCCTGGAGTCCTGGCCTAGTAAGGGAAAAACTGTTTTTT. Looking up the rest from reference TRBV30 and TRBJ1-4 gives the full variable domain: SQTIHQWPATLVQPVGSPLSLECTVEGTSNPNLYWYRQAAGRGLQLLFYSVGIGQISSEVPQNLSASRPQDRQFILSSKKLLLSDSGFYLCAWSPGLVREKLFFGSGTQLSVL.

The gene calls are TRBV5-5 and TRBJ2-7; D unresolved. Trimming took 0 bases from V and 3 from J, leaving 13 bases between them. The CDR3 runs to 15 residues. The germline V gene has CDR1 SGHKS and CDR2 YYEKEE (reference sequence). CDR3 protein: CASSLVISQYYEQYF. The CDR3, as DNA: TGTGCCAGCAGCTTGGTTATTTCTCAGTACTACGAGCAGTACTTC.

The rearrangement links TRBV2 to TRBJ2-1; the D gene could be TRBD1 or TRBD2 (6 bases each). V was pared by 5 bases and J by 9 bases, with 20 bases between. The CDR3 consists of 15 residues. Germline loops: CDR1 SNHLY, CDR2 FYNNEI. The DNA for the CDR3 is TGTGCCAGCAGTCCAACCACCGCGGGACACTCTGAGCAGTTCTTC. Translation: CASSPTTAGHSEQFF.

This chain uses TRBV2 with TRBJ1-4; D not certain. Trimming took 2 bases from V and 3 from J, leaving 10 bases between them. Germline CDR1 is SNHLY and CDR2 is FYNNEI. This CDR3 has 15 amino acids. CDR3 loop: CASSEFGNSNEKLFF. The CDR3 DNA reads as TGTGCCAGCAGTGAATTCGGGAATTCTAATGAAAAACTGTTTTTT. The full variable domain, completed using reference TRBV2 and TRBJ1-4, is EPEVTQTPSHQVTQMGQEVILRCVPISNHLYFYWYRQILGQKVEFLVSFYNNEISEKSEIFDDQFSVERPDGSNFTLKIRSTKLEDSAMYFCASSEFGNSNEKLFFGSGTQLSVL.

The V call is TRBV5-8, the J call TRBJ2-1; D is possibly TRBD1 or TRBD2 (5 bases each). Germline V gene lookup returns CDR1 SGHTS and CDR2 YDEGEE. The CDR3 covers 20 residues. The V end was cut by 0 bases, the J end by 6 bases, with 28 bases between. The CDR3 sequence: CASSLGPWRQGIRRGNEQFF. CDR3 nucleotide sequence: TGTGCCAGCAGCTTGGGGCCCTGGAGGCAGGGTATTAGAAGGGGCAATGAGCAGTTCTTC.

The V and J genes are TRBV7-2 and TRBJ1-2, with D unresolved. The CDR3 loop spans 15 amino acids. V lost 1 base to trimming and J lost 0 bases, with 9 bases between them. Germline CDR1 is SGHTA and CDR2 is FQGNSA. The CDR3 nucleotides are TGTGCCAGCAGCTTAGTATTGCAGGCTAACTATGGCTACACCTTC. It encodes CASSLVLQANYGYTF. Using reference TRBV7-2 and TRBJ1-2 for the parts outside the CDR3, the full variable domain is GAGVSQSPSNKVTEKGKDVELRCDPISGHTALYWYRQSLGQGLEFLIYFQGNSAPDKSGLPSDRFSAERTGGSVSTLTIQRTQQEDSAVYLCASSLVLQANYGYTFGSGTRLTVV.

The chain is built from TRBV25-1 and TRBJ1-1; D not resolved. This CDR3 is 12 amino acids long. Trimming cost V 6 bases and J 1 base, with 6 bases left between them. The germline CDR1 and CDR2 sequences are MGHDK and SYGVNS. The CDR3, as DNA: TGTGCCAGCAGGGACTGGAACACTGAAGCTTTCTTT. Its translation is CASRDWNTEAFF.

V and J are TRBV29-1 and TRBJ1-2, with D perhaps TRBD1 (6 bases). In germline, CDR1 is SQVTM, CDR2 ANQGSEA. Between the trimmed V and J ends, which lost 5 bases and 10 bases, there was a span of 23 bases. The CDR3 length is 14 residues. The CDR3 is CSVISRVLQGNYTF. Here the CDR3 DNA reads TGCAGCGTTATCTCCAGGGTATTACAGGGCAACTACACCTTC. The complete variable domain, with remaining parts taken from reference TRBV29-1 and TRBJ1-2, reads SAVISQKPSRDICQRGTSLTIQCQVDSQVTMMFWYRQQPGQSLTLIATANQGSEATYESGFVIDKFPISRPNLTFSTLTVSNMSPEDSSIYLCSVISRVLQGNYTFGSGTRLTVV.

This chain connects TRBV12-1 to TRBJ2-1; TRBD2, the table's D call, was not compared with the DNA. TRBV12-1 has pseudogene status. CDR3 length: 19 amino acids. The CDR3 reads CASSSPGPPLSGIYNEQFF. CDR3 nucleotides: TGTGCCAGCAGCTCGCCTGGGCCCCCCTTGAGCGGGATTTACAATGAGCAGTTCTTC.

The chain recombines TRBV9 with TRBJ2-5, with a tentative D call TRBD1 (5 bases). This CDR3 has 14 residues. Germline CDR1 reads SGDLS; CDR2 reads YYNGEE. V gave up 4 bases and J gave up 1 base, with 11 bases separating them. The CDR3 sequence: CASSPTGAQETQYF. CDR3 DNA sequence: TGTGCCAGCAGCCCCACAGGCGCCCAAGAGACCCAGTACTTC.

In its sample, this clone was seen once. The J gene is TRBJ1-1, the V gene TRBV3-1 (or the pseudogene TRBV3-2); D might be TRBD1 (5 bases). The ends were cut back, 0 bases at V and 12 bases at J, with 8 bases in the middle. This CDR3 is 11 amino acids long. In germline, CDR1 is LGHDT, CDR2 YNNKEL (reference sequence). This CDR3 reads CASSQEGASFF. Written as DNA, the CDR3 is TGTGCCAGCAGCCAAGAAGGGGCCTCTTTCTTT.

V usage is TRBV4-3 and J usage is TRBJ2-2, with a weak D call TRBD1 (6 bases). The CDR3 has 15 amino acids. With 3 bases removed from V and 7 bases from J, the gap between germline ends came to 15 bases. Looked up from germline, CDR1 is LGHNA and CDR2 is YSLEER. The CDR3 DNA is TGCGCCAGCAGCCAGGTTTTACAGGGCTACGGGGAGCTGTTTTTT. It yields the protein CASSQVLQGYGELFF.

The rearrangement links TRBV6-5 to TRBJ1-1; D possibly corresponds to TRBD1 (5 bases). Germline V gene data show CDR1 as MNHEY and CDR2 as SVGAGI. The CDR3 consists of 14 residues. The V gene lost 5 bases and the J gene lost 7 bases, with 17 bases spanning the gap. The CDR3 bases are TGTGCCAGCAGTCCACGGTGGACGGGGGATGAAGCTTTCTTT. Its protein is CASSPRWTGDEAFF.

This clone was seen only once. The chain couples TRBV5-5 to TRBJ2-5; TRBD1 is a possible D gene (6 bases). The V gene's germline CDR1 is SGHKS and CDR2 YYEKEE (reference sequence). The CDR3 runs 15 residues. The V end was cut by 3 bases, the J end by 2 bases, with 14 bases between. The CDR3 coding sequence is TGTGCCAGCAGCTCGCAAACGACAGGTCAAGAGACCCAGTACTTC. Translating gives CASSSQTTGQETQYF.

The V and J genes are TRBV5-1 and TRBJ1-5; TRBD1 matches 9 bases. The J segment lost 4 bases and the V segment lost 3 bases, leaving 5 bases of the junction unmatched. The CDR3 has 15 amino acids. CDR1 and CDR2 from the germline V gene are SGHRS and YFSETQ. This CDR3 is CASSSRDRENQPQHF. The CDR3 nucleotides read TGCGCCAGCAGCTCGCGGGACAGGGAAAATCAGCCCCAGCATTTT.

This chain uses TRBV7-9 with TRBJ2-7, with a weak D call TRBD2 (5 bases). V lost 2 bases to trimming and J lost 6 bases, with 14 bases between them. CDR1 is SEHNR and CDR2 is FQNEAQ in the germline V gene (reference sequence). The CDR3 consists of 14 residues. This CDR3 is CASSLRRGSGEQYF. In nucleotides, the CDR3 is TGTGCCAGCAGCTTACGGAGAGGGTCCGGCGAGCAGTACTTC.

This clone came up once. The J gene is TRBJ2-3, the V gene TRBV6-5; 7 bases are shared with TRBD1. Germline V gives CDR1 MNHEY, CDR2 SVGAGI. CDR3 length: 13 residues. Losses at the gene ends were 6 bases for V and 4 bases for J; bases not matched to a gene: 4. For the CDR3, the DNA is TGTGCCAGCAGCTCAGGGGGTGCAGATACGCAGTATTTT. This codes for CASSSGGADTQYF.

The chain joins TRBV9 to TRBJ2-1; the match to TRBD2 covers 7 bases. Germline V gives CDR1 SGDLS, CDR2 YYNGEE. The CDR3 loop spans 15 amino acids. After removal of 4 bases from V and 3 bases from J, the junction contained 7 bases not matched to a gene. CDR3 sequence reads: CASSQAAGDYNEQFF. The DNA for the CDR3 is TGTGCCAGCAGCCAGGCGGCGGGAGACTACAATGAGCAGTTCTTC.

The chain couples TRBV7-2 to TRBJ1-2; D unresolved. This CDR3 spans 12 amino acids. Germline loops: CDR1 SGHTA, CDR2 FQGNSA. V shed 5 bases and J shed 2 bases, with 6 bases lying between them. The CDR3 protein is CASSLENYGYTF. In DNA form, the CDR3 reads TGTGCCAGCAGCCTTGAGAACTATGGCTACACCTTC.